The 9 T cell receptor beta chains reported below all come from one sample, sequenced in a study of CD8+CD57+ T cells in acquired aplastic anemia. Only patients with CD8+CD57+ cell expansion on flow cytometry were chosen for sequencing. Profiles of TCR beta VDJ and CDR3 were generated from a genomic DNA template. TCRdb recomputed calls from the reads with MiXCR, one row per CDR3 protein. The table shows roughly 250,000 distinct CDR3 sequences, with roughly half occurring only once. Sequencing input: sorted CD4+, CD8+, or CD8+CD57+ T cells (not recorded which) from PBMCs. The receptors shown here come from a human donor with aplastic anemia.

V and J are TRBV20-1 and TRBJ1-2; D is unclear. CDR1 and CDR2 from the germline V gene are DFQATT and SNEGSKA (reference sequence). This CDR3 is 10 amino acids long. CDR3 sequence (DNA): TGCCCGGGAAGAAACTATGGCTACACCTTC. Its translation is CPGRNYGYTF.

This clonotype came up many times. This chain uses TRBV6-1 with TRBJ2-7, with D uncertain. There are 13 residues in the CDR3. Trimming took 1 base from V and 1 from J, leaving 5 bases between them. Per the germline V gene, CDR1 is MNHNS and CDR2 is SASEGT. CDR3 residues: CASSEVRSYEQYF. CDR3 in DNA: TGTGCCAGCAGTGAAGTCCGATCCTACGAGCAGTACTTC.

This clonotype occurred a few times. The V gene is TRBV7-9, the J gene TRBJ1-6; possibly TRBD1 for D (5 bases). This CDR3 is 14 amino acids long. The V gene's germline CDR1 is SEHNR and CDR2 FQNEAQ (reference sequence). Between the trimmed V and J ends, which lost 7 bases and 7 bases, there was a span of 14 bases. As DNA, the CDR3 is TGTGCCAGCACCCGACCGGAGGGGAATTCACCCCTCCACTTT. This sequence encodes CASTRPEGNSPLHF.

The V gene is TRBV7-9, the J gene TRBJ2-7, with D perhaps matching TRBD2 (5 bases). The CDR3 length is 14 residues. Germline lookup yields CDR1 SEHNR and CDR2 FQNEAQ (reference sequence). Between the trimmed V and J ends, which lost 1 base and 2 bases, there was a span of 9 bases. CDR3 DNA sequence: TGTGCCAGCAGCTTAGGAGGGTTCACCTACGAGCAGTACTTC. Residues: CASSLGGFTYEQYF.

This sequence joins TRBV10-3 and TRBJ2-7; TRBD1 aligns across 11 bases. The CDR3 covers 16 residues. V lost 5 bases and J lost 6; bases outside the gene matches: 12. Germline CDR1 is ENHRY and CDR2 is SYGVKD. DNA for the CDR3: TGTGCCATCAGTACCGGGACAGGGGGTGGCTTGGGCGAGCAGTACTTC. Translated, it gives CAISTGTGGGLGEQYF.

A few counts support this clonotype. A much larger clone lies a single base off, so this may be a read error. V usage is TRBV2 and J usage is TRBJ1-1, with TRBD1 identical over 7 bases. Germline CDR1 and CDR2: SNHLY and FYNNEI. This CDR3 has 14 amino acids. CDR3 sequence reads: CASSDPGGNAEAFF. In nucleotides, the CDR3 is TGTGCCAGCAGTGATCCAGGGGGGAACGCTGAAGCTTTCTTT.

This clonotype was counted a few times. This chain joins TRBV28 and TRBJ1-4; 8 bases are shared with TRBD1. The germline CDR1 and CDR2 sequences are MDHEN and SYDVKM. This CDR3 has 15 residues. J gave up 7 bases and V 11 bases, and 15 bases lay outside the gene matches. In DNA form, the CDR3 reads TGTGCCTCGAAGGACCGGGACAGGTACTTTGAAAAACTGTTTTTT. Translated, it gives CASKDRDRYFEKLFF.

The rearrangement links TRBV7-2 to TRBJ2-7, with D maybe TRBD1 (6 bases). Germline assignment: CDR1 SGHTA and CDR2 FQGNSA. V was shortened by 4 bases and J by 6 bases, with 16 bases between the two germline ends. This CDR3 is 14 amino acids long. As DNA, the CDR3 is TGTGCCAGCAGCTCACAGGGTAGTCTCGTCGAGCAGTACTTC. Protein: CASSSQGSLVEQYF.

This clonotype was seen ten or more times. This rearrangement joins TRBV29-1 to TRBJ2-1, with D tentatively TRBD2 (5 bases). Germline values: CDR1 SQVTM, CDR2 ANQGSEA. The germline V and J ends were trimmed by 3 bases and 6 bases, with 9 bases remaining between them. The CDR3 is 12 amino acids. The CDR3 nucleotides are TGCAGCGTTGAGGGGAGACTCAATGAGCAGTTCTTC. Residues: CSVEGRLNEQFF.